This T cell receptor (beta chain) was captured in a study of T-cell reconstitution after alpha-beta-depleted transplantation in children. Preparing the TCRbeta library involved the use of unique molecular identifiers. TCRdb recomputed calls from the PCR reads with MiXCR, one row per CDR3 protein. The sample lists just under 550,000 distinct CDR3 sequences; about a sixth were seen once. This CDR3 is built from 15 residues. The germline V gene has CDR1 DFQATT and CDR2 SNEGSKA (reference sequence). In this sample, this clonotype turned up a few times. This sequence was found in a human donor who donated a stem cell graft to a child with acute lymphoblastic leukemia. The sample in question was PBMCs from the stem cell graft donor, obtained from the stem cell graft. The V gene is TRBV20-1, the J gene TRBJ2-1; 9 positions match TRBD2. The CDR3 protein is CSPRRREGLGNEQFF. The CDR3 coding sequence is TGCAGCCCGAGGAGGCGGGAGGGCCTCGGGAATGAGCAGTTCTTC.